This entry lists 30 T cell receptor beta chains sequenced from one sample in a study of blood T cells in healthy people across ages. A second PCR of 7 to 11 cycles used a sample-barcoded 5' primer and a J-beta primer mix. TCRdb redid the calling of the 5' RACE reads with MiXCR, one entry per CDR3 protein. The repertoire consists of about 650,000 distinct CDR3 sequences, with about 34% occurring once and the leading ten covering 15%. Sequencing was carried out using blood. These receptors all come from a woman aged 80 or older in good health.

This clonotype was counted at least ten times. The rearrangement joins TRBV7-7 to TRBJ2-7; 10 positions match TRBD1. This CDR3 spans 15 amino acids. V dropped 5 bases and J dropped 1; count of bases not matched to a gene: 5. Germline-derived CDR1 and CDR2 are SSHAT and FNYEAQ (reference sequence). DNA of the CDR3: TGTGCCAGCAGCGTCGGACAGGGGGTATCCTACGAGCAGTACTTC. Residues: CASSVGQGVSYEQYF.

In this sample, this clonotype turned up a few times. The chain employs TRBV30 and TRBJ1-5; 7 bases align to TRBD1. Trimming cost V 3 bases and J 6 bases; bases outside gene matches: 8. This CDR3 is 14 amino acids long. Germline CDR1 and CDR2: GTSNPN and SVGIG (reference sequence). The CDR3 region is CAWSPGGSGQPQHF. CDR3 sequence (DNA): TGTGCCTGGAGCCCAGGGGGTTCCGGTCAGCCCCAGCATTTT.

In this sample, this clonotype turned up many times. The J gene is TRBJ2-5, the V gene TRBV24-1; no definite D call. Germline V gene data show CDR1 as KGHDR and CDR2 as SFDVKD. The CDR3 runs 14 residues. V gave up 4 bases and J gave up 3 bases, with 11 bases separating them. CDR3 DNA sequence: TGTGCCACCAGTGACCCAGGATGGAAAGAGACCCAGTACTTC. This encodes CATSDPGWKETQYF.

This clonotype was observed many times. The CDR3 reads CASSPLGQPTDTQYF. The DNA for the CDR3 is TGTGCCAGCAGCCCGTTGGGACAGCCCACAGATACGCAGTATTTT. The gene calls are TRBV7-6 and TRBJ2-3; 7 bases agree with TRBD1. CDR1 and CDR2 from the germline V gene are SGHVS and FNYEAQ. The CDR3 spans 15 residues. J gave up 2 bases and V 5 bases, and 7 bases lay outside the gene matches.

This clonotype was observed many times. The chain carries TRBV7-2 and TRBJ2-1; 9 nucleotides agree with TRBD2. Trimming cost V 7 bases and J 5 bases; bases outside gene matches: 12. Germline V lookup: CDR1 SGHTA, CDR2 FQGNSA. The length of the CDR3 is 16 residues. DNA for the CDR3: TGTGCCAGCACCCAATCGCGGGGGGGGAAGAACAATGAGCAGTTCTTC. This translates into CASTQSRGGKNNEQFF. Variable domain in full (rest from reference TRBV7-2 and TRBJ2-1): GAGVSQSPSNKVTEKGKDVELRCDPISGHTALYWYRQSLGQGLEFLIYFQGNSAPDKSGLPSDRFSAERTGGSVSTLTIQRTQQEDSAVYLCASTQSRGGKNNEQFFGPGTRLTVL.

This clonotype was counted only a few times. The CDR3 protein is CASTGGPGDEQFF. The CDR3 bases are TGTGCCAGCACCGGCGGCCCGGGCGATGAGCAGTTCTTC. The chain is built from TRBV2 and TRBJ2-1; D not resolved. The CDR3 consists of 13 residues. CDR1 and CDR2 (germline): SNHLY, FYNNEI. The V gene lost 7 bases and the J gene lost 8 bases, with 15 bases spanning the gap.

As concerns this clonotype: Just one base apart from a much larger clone, this may be a read error. V usage is TRBV5-1 and J usage is TRBJ2-5; a possible D gene is TRBD2 (5 bases). The better agreement between TRBJ2-7 and the DNA end casts doubt on the J call. Per the germline V gene, CDR1 is SGHRS and CDR2 is YFSETQ. The CDR3 runs to 15 residues. This chain's CDR3 is CAGSRLAGLGYEQYF. CDR3 sequence (DNA): TGCGCCGGCAGCCGACTGGCGGGCCTAGGATACGAGCAGTACTTC.

This clonotype was counted ten times or more. In DNA form, the CDR3 reads TGCAGCGTTGTTAGACTATTCTCCTACAATGAGCAGTTCTTC. Its protein is CSVVRLFSYNEQFF. The chain combines TRBV29-1 with TRBJ2-1; D is possibly TRBD2 (5 bases). Germline-derived CDR1 and CDR2 are SQVTM and ANQGSEA. Trimming cost V 4 bases and J 0 bases, with 10 bases left between them. CDR3 length: 14 residues.

About this clonotype itself: Being one base from a much bigger clone, this may be a read error. The chain joins TRBV18 to TRBJ2-1; TRBD2 matches at 8 bases. The CDR3 contains 17 residues. V dropped 5 bases and J dropped 8; count of bases not matched to a gene: 17. The germline V gene encodes CDR1 KGHSH and CDR2 LQKENI. The CDR3 is CASSATEPGLAGYEQFF. The DNA of the CDR3 is TGTGCCAGCTCAGCCACAGAGCCCGGACTAGCTGGGTATGAGCAGTTCTTC.

This clonotype was seen a handful of times. The junction and the germline gene differ at one end; a read error may be behind it. The J gene is TRBJ2-3, the V gene TRBV11-2; D not certain. Per germline, CDR1 SGHAT and CDR2 FQNNGV. The CDR3 has 15 amino acids. The CDR3 sequence: CASSLEGLSTDMQYF. CDR3 in DNA: TGTGCCAGCAGCTTAGAGGGCCTTAGCACAGATATGCAGTATTTT.

This clonotype has only a few counts. One end of the junction does not line up with germline, which may come from a read error. The genes are TRBV3-1 and TRBJ2-5, with D perhaps assigned TRBD1 or TRBD2 (6 bases each). The CDR3 covers 11 residues. The germline gives CDR1 LGHDT, CDR2 YNNKEL (reference sequence). The CDR3 bases are TGCGCCAGCAGCCAAGGGGGGTGGCGGTACTTC. It encodes CASSQGGWRYF.

This clonotype was seen at least ten times. The DNA for the CDR3 is TGTGCCATCAGTGATCGTGAGGGGGGGCTATACAATGAGCAGTTCTTC. Protein: CAISDREGGLYNEQFF. The chain has TRBV10-3 and TRBJ2-1; weak D call: TRBD2 (7 bases). The CDR3 extends over 16 amino acids. Between the trimmed V and J ends, which lost 3 bases and 4 bases, there was a span of 16 bases. CDR1 ENHRY and CDR2 SYGVKD come from the germline V gene.

As concerns this clonotype: Being one base from a much bigger clone, this may be a read error. The gene calls are TRBV20-1 and TRBJ2-1, with D perhaps being TRBD1 or TRBD2 (5 bases each). The CDR3 sequence is 15 residues long. Per germline, CDR1 DFQATT and CDR2 SNEGSKA (reference sequence). The CDR3: CGAHPPGRAFLEQFF. The CDR3, as DNA: TGCGGTGCTCACCCACCGGGGCGGGCTTTTCTTGAGCAGTTCTTC.

This clonotype was picked up many times. The rearrangement joins TRBV7-9 to TRBJ2-1; 8 nucleotides align to TRBD1. This CDR3 is built from 14 residues. Germline lookup yields CDR1 SEHNR and CDR2 FQNEAQ (reference sequence). V was pared by 3 bases and J by 5 bases, with 3 bases of the junction left unmatched. The CDR3 spells CASSLTGANNEQFF. CDR3 bases: TGTGCCAGCAGCTTGACAGGGGCCAACAATGAGCAGTTCTTC. Filled out from reference TRBV7-9 and TRBJ2-1, the complete variable domain reads DTGVSQNPRHKITKRGQNVTFRCDPISEHNRLYWYRQTLGQGPEFLTYFQNEAQLEKSRLLSDRFSAERPKGSFSTLEIQRTEQGDSAMYLCASSLTGANNEQFFGPGTRLTVL.

This clonotype occurred many times. The rearrangement uses TRBV27 and TRBJ1-6, with D possibly TRBD1 on 6 matching bases. V shed 6 bases and J shed 10 bases, with 13 bases lying between them. The CDR3 is made up of 13 amino acids. The germline V gene has CDR1 MNHEY and CDR2 SMNVEV (reference sequence). The chain's CDR3 is CASSRDIGSPLHF. The CDR3 nucleotides read TGTGCCAGCAGCCGGGACATCGGCTCACCCCTCCACTTT.

This clonotype was recorded at least ten times. The chain recombines TRBV20-1 with TRBJ1-2; 7 bases are a match to TRBD1. Germline V lookup: CDR1 DFQATT, CDR2 SNEGSKA (reference sequence). The CDR3 loop spans 14 amino acids. V trimming: 0 bases; J trimming: 4 bases; junction bases outside the gene matches: 5. Here the CDR3 DNA reads TGCAGTGCTAGAGACTCCGGACAGGTCTATGGCTACACCTTC. It is translated as CSARDSGQVYGYTF.

Comment on this clonotype: This may be a read error: a much more frequent sequence differs by one nucleotide. It is likely a read error, because the conserved phenylalanine at the end of the CDR3 is missing. The chain carries TRBV20-1 and TRBJ1-6; D perhaps matches TRBD1 (5 bases). The CDR3 consists of 17 residues. Germline lookup yields CDR1 DFQATT and CDR2 SNEGSKA (reference sequence). Trimming removed 0 bases at V and 7 bases at J, with 19 bases between. CDR3 nucleotides: TGCAGTGCTAGAGATGGGGCTCTACTAACCGGGAATTCACCCCTCCACTGT. Translating it yields CSARDGALLTGNSPLHC.

This clonotype was detected only once. This could be a read error, since a much larger clone is one nucleotide away. This chain joins TRBV20-1 and TRBJ1-1; the D is unclear. Per germline, CDR1 DFQATT and CDR2 SNEGSKA (reference sequence). The CDR3 has 15 residues. Trimming pared 2 bases from V and 1 base from J, leaving 14 bases between. The DNA of the CDR3 is TGCAGTGCTAGATCCCTGGTCGGACGGAACACTGAAGCTTTCTTT. Amino acids: CSARSLVGRNTEAFF.

This clonotype appeared a single time. J is TRBJ2-7 and V is TRBV7-6, with D perhaps assigned TRBD1 or TRBD2 (7 bases each). The germline CDR1 and CDR2 sequences are SGHVS and FNYEAQ. V was trimmed by 2 bases and J by 12 bases, leaving 26 bases between them. The CDR3 runs 16 residues. In DNA form, the CDR3 reads TGTGCCAGCAGCTTACCCAGGGGGGGTCTCCAAGAGACCCTGTACTTC. This encodes CASSLPRGGLQETLYF.

V gene TRBV11-1 combines with J gene TRBJ2-7; 8 positions agree with TRBD2. The germline V gene encodes CDR1 SGHAT and CDR2 FQDESV (reference sequence). The V segment lost 0 bases and the J segment 2 bases; nucleotides outside the gene matches: 3. The CDR3 runs 15 residues. DNA for the CDR3: TGTGCCAGCAGCTTAGCACGGGGGGGGACCTACGAGCAGTACTTC. Translating it yields CASSLARGGTYEQYF.

For this clonotype: A read error may account for a junction end that differs from germline. The chain combines TRBV12-3 or TRBV12-4 with TRBJ2-3; D gene uncertain. The CDR3 consists of 16 residues. The CDR3 protein is CASSPTVSAGADMQYF. DNA of the CDR3: TGTGCCAGCAGTCCAACTGTGAGCGCTGGCGCAGATATGCAGTATTTT.

This clonotype was counted a single time. The chain is built from TRBV7-9 and TRBJ1-2; unclear D gene. The CDR3 consists of 15 residues. Trimming took 1 base from V and 4 from J, leaving 13 bases between them. Germline V gene data show CDR1 as SEHNR and CDR2 as FQNEAQ (reference sequence). In DNA, the CDR3 is TGTGCCAGCAGCTTAGTTTCCCGGGATCGCTATGGCTACACCTTC. This encodes CASSLVSRDRYGYTF.

The chain recombines TRBV28 with TRBJ2-7; TRBD1 aligns across 8 bases. CDR3 length equals 14 residues. The V gene's germline CDR1 is MDHEN and CDR2 SYDVKM. The ends lost 4 bases at V and 4 bases at J; junction bases unmatched: 6. Here the CDR3 reads CASSSFQGAYEQYF. The CDR3 bases are TGTGCCAGCAGTTCCTTTCAGGGGGCTTACGAGCAGTACTTC.

This clonotype was counted ten times or more. The CDR3 region is CASSPELMGEQYF. In nucleotides, the CDR3 is TGTGCCAGCAGCCCCGAGTTGATGGGCGAGCAGTACTTC. The rearrangement uses TRBV7-6 and TRBJ2-7; D unresolved. V lost 5 bases and J 6 bases, leaving 14 bases between the germline ends. CDR1 and CDR2 from the germline V gene are SGHVS and FNYEAQ. The CDR3 spans 13 residues.

Remarks on this clonotype: At one end the junction does not follow the germline gene, possibly because of a read error. The V call is TRBV20-1, the J call TRBJ2-2; D tentatively fits TRBD1 or TRBD2 (5 bases each). The CDR3 runs 18 residues. CDR1 is DFQATT and CDR2 is SNEGSKA in the germline V gene (reference sequence). CDR3 in DNA: TGCAGTGCCGTCCCTCCCCCGACAGCAACTGCAAACACCGGGGAGCGGTTTTTT. Translated, it gives CSAVPPPTATANTGERFF.

CDR3 sequence reads: CASSSGLADRTQYF. CDR3 DNA: TGTGCCAGCAGCTCCGGACTAGCGGACAGGACCCAGTACTTC. The chain recombines TRBV7-9 with TRBJ2-5; 10 nucleotides line up with TRBD2. Unmatched junction bases numbered 6, after V lost 4 bases and J lost 7 bases. Germline CDR1 reads SEHNR; CDR2 reads FQNEAQ (reference sequence). This CDR3 spans 14 amino acids.

With respect to this clonotype: A clone one base away is much larger, so this may be a read error. The chain is built from TRBV27 and TRBJ2-7, with D possibly being TRBD1 or TRBD2 (5 bases each). Germline CDR1 and CDR2: MNHEY and SMNVEV (reference sequence). The CDR3 consists of 14 residues. Trimming took off 6 bases at V and 7 bases at J, with 19 bases between the two ends. For the CDR3, the DNA is TGTGCCAGCAGGCGACAGAGGGCTTTAGGAGAGCAGTACTTC. This codes for CASRRQRALGEQYF.

This clonotype was observed a few times. Since a much larger clone is just one base distant, this may be a read error. The rearrangement links TRBV3-1 to TRBJ1-2; no reliable D call. Germline V gene sequence: CDR1 LGHDT, CDR2 YNNKEL (reference sequence). This CDR3 has 12 residues. CDR3 in amino acids: CASSQVDYGNTF. The CDR3 region has the DNA TGTGCCAGCAGCCAAGTAGACTATGGCAACACCTTC.

This clonotype was seen many times. The chain links TRBV24-1 to TRBJ2-2; D unresolved. Deletions cut 4 bases from V and 6 bases from J, with 11 bases between. The CDR3 has 14 amino acids. Germline V gene sequence: CDR1 KGHDR, CDR2 SFDVKD. CDR3 residues: CATSEPGVPGELFF. The CDR3 DNA sequence: TGTGCCACCAGTGAGCCAGGAGTCCCCGGGGAGCTGTTTTTT.

This clonotype occurred a few times. The chain employs TRBV4-3 and TRBJ2-3, with 7 positions matching TRBD1. J lost 2 bases, V lost 0 bases, and 5 bases had no gene match. Germline CDR1 reads LGHNA; CDR2 reads YSLEER. This CDR3 region has 16 residues. In DNA, the CDR3 is TGCGCCAGCAGCCAAGAAGCACAGGGGTACACAGATACGCAGTATTTT. The encoded protein is CASSQEAQGYTDTQYF.